The 26 T cell receptor beta chains below come from one sample, sequenced in a study of T cells in narcolepsy. The method was immunoSEQ multiplex PCR; TCRdb's version includes in-frame clones alone and lacks a portion of them. The sample holds 15,000 to 20,000 clones, over 75% seen once. Sequenced sample: memory (CD45RA-) CD4+ T cells from blood. The receptors were gathered from a human donor in good health.

With regard to this clone: Different DNA sequences within this sample yield the same CDR3. V usage is TRBV5-4 and J usage is TRBJ1-2; no definite D call. The V gene's germline CDR1 is SGHNT and CDR2 YYREEE (reference sequence). The V end was cut by 0 bases, the J end by 1 base, with 4 bases between. The CDR3 is 13 amino acids. Written as DNA, the CDR3 is TGTGCCAGCAGCTTGGGAAGTAACTATGGCTACACCTTC. This codes for CASSLGSNYGYTF.

V usage is TRBV10-2 and J usage is TRBJ2-2; 7 bases fit TRBD2. V trimming: 8 bases; J trimming: 0 bases; junction bases outside the gene matches: 6. The CDR3 is made up of 15 amino acids. Germline values: CDR1 WSHSY, CDR2 SAAADI. The CDR3 region is CASAVTSANTGELFF. The CDR3 nucleotides are TGCGCCAGCGCCGTCACTAGCGCGAACACCGGGGAGCTGTTTTTT.

The chain combines TRBV5-1 with TRBJ2-7; 9 bases are shared with TRBD1. The V gene end was trimmed by 0 bases and the J gene end by 2 bases; junction bases not matched to a gene: 9. Germline values: CDR1 SGHRS, CDR2 YFSETQ. This CDR3 contains 17 residues. DNA of the CDR3: TGCGCCAGCAGCTTGGCCGGGACAGGGCAATTTACCTACGAGCAGTACTTC. As protein: CASSLAGTGQFTYEQYF.

V is TRBV19 and J is TRBJ2-1, with TRBD2 matching 9 bases. Looked up from germline, CDR1 is LNHDA and CDR2 is SQIVND (reference sequence). The CDR3 has 15 amino acids. The junction had 9 bases not matched to a gene; V was cut back by 6 bases and J by 6 bases. Here the CDR3 reads CASSQSAGGPNEQFF. CDR3 sequence (DNA): TGTGCCAGTAGCCAGTCAGCGGGGGGTCCCAATGAGCAGTTCTTC. Full variable domain (missing parts from reference TRBV19 and TRBJ2-1): DGGITQSPKYLFRKEGQNVTLSCEQNLNHDAMYWYRQDPGQGLRLIYYSQIVNDFQKGDIAEGYSVSREKKESFPLTVTSAQKNPTAFYLCASSQSAGGPNEQFFGPGTRLTVL.

In regard to this clone: A read error is possible here, since a much larger clone lies one base away. The rearrangement uses TRBV5-1 and TRBJ1-1; tentative D call: TRBD1 (6 bases). The CDR3 is 17 amino acids. V was cut by 1 base and J by 5 bases, with 21 bases left in between. The germline CDR1 and CDR2 sequences are SGHRS and YFSETQ. The DNA of the CDR3 is TGCGCCAGCAGCTTGTCGATGGGGGGCTGGGCGGGGACTGAAGCTTTCTTT. It is translated as CASSLSMGGWAGTEAFF. Full variable domain (missing parts from reference TRBV5-1 and TRBJ1-1): KAGVTQTPRYLIKTRGQQVTLSCSPISGHRSVSWYQQTPGQGLQFLFEYFSETQRNKGNFPGRFSGRQFSNSRSEMNVSTLELGDSALYLCASSLSMGGWAGTEAFFGQGTRLTVV.

The chain combines TRBV18 with TRBJ2-1; 7 bases agree with TRBD1. This CDR3 contains 14 residues. Trimming at V came to 2 bases and at J to 6 bases, leaving 4 bases not matched to a gene. Per germline, CDR1 KGHSH and CDR2 LQKENI. The CDR3 reads CASSPDRASNEQFF. The DNA for the CDR3 is TGTGCCAGCTCACCAGACAGGGCTTCCAATGAGCAGTTCTTC. The variable domain in full, with the rest retrieved from reference TRBV18 and TRBJ2-1, is NAGVMQNPRHLVRRRGQEARLRCSPMKGHSHVYWYRQLPEEGLKFMVYLQKENIIDESGMPKERFSAEFPKEGPSILRIQQVVRGDSAAYFCASSPDRASNEQFFGPGTRLTVL.

The chain uses TRBV11-3 and TRBJ2-7; D ambiguous. The CDR3 is 12 residues long. V lost 3 bases and J lost 4, with 7 bases in between. Germline-derived CDR1 and CDR2 are SGHNT and YENEEA. The CDR3 sequence: CASSFSAYEQYF. The CDR3 DNA reads as TGTGCCAGCAGCTTTTCAGCGTACGAGCAGTACTTC.

The chain combines TRBV11-2 with TRBJ2-3; D gene ambiguous. Germline loops: CDR1 SGHAT, CDR2 FQNNGV. The CDR3 has 14 amino acids. Trimming took 5 bases from V and 2 from J, leaving 11 bases between them. The CDR3 spells CASSASWVTDTQYF. The CDR3 DNA reads as TGTGCCAGCAGCGCCAGCTGGGTCACAGATACGCAGTATTTT.

The chain has TRBV9 and TRBJ2-1; the D is unclear. The germline gives CDR1 SGDLS, CDR2 YYNGEE. Trimming took 3 bases from V and 4 from J, leaving 14 bases between them. The length of the CDR3 is 15 residues. CDR3 loop: CASSAPPSGYNEQFF. CDR3 nucleotide sequence: TGTGCCAGCAGCGCGCCCCCCTCGGGTTACAATGAGCAGTTCTTC.

The genes are TRBV6-5 and TRBJ1-2; tentatively, D is TRBD1 (6 bases). The germline V and J ends were trimmed by 2 bases and 10 bases, with 11 bases remaining between them. The CDR3 is made up of 12 amino acids. Germline loops: CDR1 MNHEY, CDR2 SVGAGI. The DNA for the CDR3 is TGTGCCAGCAGTTACGGGGACAATGTCTACACCTTC. It translates to CASSYGDNVYTF.

V and J are TRBV5-4 and TRBJ2-1; D is ambiguous. The V end lost 2 bases, the J end lost 0 bases, and 9 bases lay between the germline ends. Germline values: CDR1 SGHNT, CDR2 YYREEE (reference sequence). The CDR3 has 15 residues. The CDR3 sequence: CASSFNTRSYNEQFF. The CDR3 nucleotides read TGTGCCAGCAGCTTTAACACCCGCTCCTACAATGAGCAGTTCTTC.

DNA for the CDR3: TGCAGCATACGGGACGGACAAGAGACCCAGTACTTC. Protein: CSIRDGQETQYF. V usage is TRBV29-1 and J usage is TRBJ2-5, with D possibly called TRBD1 or TRBD2 (5 bases each). CDR3 length: 12 residues. CDR1 and CDR2 from the germline V gene are SQVTM and ANQGSEA. V was trimmed by 8 bases and J by 2 bases, leaving 12 bases between them.

The V gene is TRBV18, the J gene TRBJ2-7; no clear D gene. V was pared by 1 base and J by 3 bases, with 13 bases between. CDR1 KGHSH and CDR2 LQKENI come from the germline V gene. This CDR3 is built from 15 residues. In DNA form, the CDR3 reads TGTGCCAGCTCACCACGGGCAGCGATTTACTACGAGCAGTACTTC. Its translation: CASSPRAAIYYEQYF.

Only one count was recorded for this clone. This chain connects TRBV12-2 to TRBJ1-1; TRBD1, the D gene given by the table, was not confirmed from the DNA. TRBV12-2 is a listed pseudogene. This CDR3 spans 17 amino acids. Written as DNA, the CDR3 is TGTGCAAGTCGCTTACCGCCAGACAGGAAGGGCAAGGCTGAAGCTTTCTTT. It is translated as CASRLPPDRKGKAEAFF.

This sequence joins TRBV5-1 and TRBJ1-1; D is unclear. The V gene lost 0 bases and the J gene lost 1 base, with 4 bases spanning the gap. The CDR3 is 13 amino acids. The germline gives CDR1 SGHRS, CDR2 YFSETQ. The CDR3 DNA follows: TGCGCCAGCAGCTTGGTACCGAACACTGAAGCTTTCTTT. It specifies CASSLVPNTEAFF.

The J gene is TRBJ1-1, the V gene TRBV6-1, with a possible D match to TRBD1 (6 bases). The CDR3 sequence is 13 residues long. In germline, CDR1 is MNHNS, CDR2 SASEGT. The V and J ends lost 4 bases and 11 bases respectively, with 17 bases between them. The DNA of the CDR3 is TGTGCCAGCAGTGGACTAGGGCCCCAGGGGGCTTTCTTT. Its translation is CASSGLGPQGAFF.

The chain carries TRBV6-5 and TRBJ1-6, with a weak D call TRBD1 (5 bases). Germline V gene lookup returns CDR1 MNHEY and CDR2 SVGAGI. V shed 7 bases and J shed 2 bases, with 9 bases lying between them. The CDR3 covers 14 residues. For the CDR3, the DNA is TGTGCCAGCAAACAGGCGGCCTATAATTCACCCCTCCACTTT. This encodes CASKQAAYNSPLHF.

The chain has TRBV7-8 and TRBJ2-3; D gene ambiguous. This CDR3 is 14 amino acids long. V was clipped by 1 base and J by 3 bases, with 8 bases between them. Germline V lookup: CDR1 SGHVS, CDR2 FQNEAQ. The CDR3 is CASSLVKATDTQYF. DNA for the CDR3: TGTGCCAGCAGCTTAGTGAAGGCTACAGATACGCAGTATTTT.

This sequence joins TRBV5-5 and TRBJ2-6; no clear D. The V and J ends lost 1 base and 1 base respectively, with 15 bases between them. The CDR3 runs 18 residues. Germline V gives CDR1 SGHKS, CDR2 YYEKEE (reference sequence). CDR3 sequence reads: CASSLRSQDPSGANVLTF. The DNA of the CDR3 is TGTGCCAGCAGCTTGCGTAGCCAGGATCCTTCTGGGGCCAACGTCCTGACTTTC. The whole variable domain, remainder taken from reference TRBV5-5 and TRBJ2-6, is DAGVTQSPTHLIKTRGQQVTLRCSPISGHKSVSWYQQVLGQGPQFIFQYYEKEERGRGNFPDRFSARQFPNYSSELNVNALLLGDSALYLCASSLRSQDPSGANVLTFGAGSRLTVL.

The chain recombines TRBV9 with TRBJ1-6; D remains ambiguous. V was cut by 0 bases and J by 10 bases, with 8 bases left in between. The CDR3 totals 13 residues. Germline values: CDR1 SGDLS, CDR2 YYNGEE. Written as DNA, the CDR3 is TGTGCCAGCAGCGTAGATATGGACTCACCCCTCCACTTT. It yields the protein CASSVDMDSPLHF.

J is TRBJ2-7 and V is TRBV7-9; D possibly matches TRBD1 or TRBD2 (5 bases each). V lost 5 bases and J lost 0, with 23 bases in between. The CDR3 is 18 residues long. CDR1 SEHNR and CDR2 FQNEAQ come from the germline V gene (reference sequence). The CDR3 is CASSPRGTDPASSYEQYF. In DNA, the CDR3 is TGTGCCAGCAGCCCCCGAGGGACGGACCCTGCTAGCTCCTACGAGCAGTACTTC.

This clone was seen more than once but under ten times. The chain is built from TRBV6-1 and TRBJ1-1, with 7 bases identical to TRBD1. Losses at the gene ends were 5 bases for V and 4 bases for J; bases not matched to a gene: 7. The CDR3 contains 14 residues. Per germline, CDR1 MNHNS and CDR2 SASEGT. CDR3: CASSRDRVVTEAFF. Here the CDR3 DNA reads TGTGCCAGCAGTCGAGACAGGGTGGTCACTGAAGCTTTCTTT.

This chain links TRBV7-9 with TRBJ1-6, with 7 bases lining up with TRBD1. Germline CDR1 SEHNR, CDR2 FQNEAQ (reference sequence). There are 14 residues in the CDR3. After removal of 3 bases from V and 10 bases from J, the junction contained 6 bases not matched to a gene. CDR3: CASSLEGASSPLHF. For the CDR3, the DNA is TGTGCCAGCAGCTTGGAGGGGGCCAGCTCACCCCTCCACTTT.

The chain couples TRBV30 to TRBJ1-2; D ambiguous. Germline CDR1 reads GTSNPN; CDR2 reads SVGIG (reference sequence). The CDR3 covers 13 residues. V lost 8 bases and J lost 2, with 15 bases in between. The CDR3: CAGSNRENYGYTF. The DNA of the CDR3 is TGTGCCGGATCAAACCGGGAGAACTATGGCTACACCTTC.

The chain is built from TRBV4-1 and TRBJ2-7; D unclear. CDR3 size: 14 residues. The germline gives CDR1 MGHRA, CDR2 YSYEKL. Trimming left V 3 bases short and J 2 bases short, with 11 bases between. CDR3 nucleotide sequence: TGCGCCAGCAGCCATGTAATCCGGCCCTACGAGCAGTACTTC. Translating gives CASSHVIRPYEQYF.

This sequence joins TRBV7-2 and TRBJ2-7; TRBD2 aligns across 8 bases. The germline V gene has CDR1 SGHTA and CDR2 FQGNSA. The CDR3 loop spans 14 amino acids. V shed 2 bases and J 3 bases; nucleotides not matched to a gene: 3. The CDR3 is CASSLLRGGYEQYF. The CDR3 DNA follows: TGTGCCAGCAGCTTACTACGGGGGGGCTACGAGCAGTACTTC.